This TCR beta chain was documented in a study of cytomegalovirus exposure and HLA in healthy donors (dated by TCRdb to the late 2010s). Notes on the research overall: In an earlier analysis of some 550 of the donors, 276 Gb of sequence data and 117 million unique TCR beta sequences from roughly 190 million T cells were reported. Approximately 300 gigabases of sequencing data and around 85 million unique TCR sequences made up an early release that covered approximately 620 HLA-typed donors. Among the roughly 430 genotyped donors, approximately 77% belonged to the genetic ancestry cluster associated with self-reported Caucasian donors. The study was designed to test whether signatures of past pathogen exposure could be identified by cataloging public T cell receptors. The study profiled the T cell repertoires of more than 500 subjects by immunosequencing and related them to cytomegalovirus serostatus. Along with the roughly 670-subject first cohort, a separate validation cohort of roughly 110 different subjects was used. High-throughput TCR immunosequencing, statistical association of individual TCRs with disease status, and machine learning were combined to predict cytomegalovirus infection status. A later analysis re-analyzed previously published TCR beta repertoires from 650 to 800 donors and added high-resolution HLA genotyping to study TCR occurrence patterns. Rather than drawing on any new phenotypic data, the later analysis identified candidate immune exposures from TCR beta sequences and the way those sequences occurred across donors. An earlier analysis of several hundred of the donors applied high-throughput TCR beta sequencing to assess whether each TCR beta V gene segment acted as functional or pseudogenic. Donor age, sex, ethnicity and CMV serostatus were compiled alongside the repertoire data. In a later genetic analysis, genome-wide SNP genotypes for about 55% of the roughly 700 donors were used, and that subset was treated as a discovery cohort. Every repertoire in the discovery cohort had been generated on one and the same sequencing platform. HLA typing covered class I and class II loci at four-digit resolution. Typing coverage varied by locus: roughly 629-630 donors for A, B, C, DRB1 and DQB1; roughly 500 for DQA1; around 570 for DPA1; more than 450 for DPB1. Because of strong linkage in the cohort, roughly five DR-DQ haplotypes were treated as single units for association and clustering. Across approximately 420 genotyped donors of the cohort, an average of about 250,000 unique TCR beta nucleotide sequences per donor were sequenced, and approximately 17% of those sequences were non-productive.

Germline trimming: 3 bases from V, 3 bases from J; junction bases outside gene matches: 4. The germline V gene encodes CDR1 MNHEY and CDR2 SMNVEV (reference sequence). Its CDR3 holds 15 amino acids, cysteine through phenylalanine. The retained sequence is limited to the CDR3, 45 bases, with the frame set at the first base. The cohort was made up of hundreds of healthy bone marrow donors. At the time of sampling, all cohort members were nominally healthy, though unrecorded immune exposures were likely present. The donor was CMV seronegative and belonged to the group of 352 seronegative cohort members. Every donor gave a peripheral blood sample, and the peripheral blood mononuclear cells from that sample were used for TCR beta sequencing. The Qiagen DNeasy Blood Extraction Kit was used to extract genomic DNA from the blood cell samples. This clone has just a few counts. It has no known antigen specificity. No clone much larger than this one lies a single base away; base qualities are absent.

The full study reports these points: Specific HLA alleles were associated with about 17,000 TCR beta sequences at a false discovery rate of 0.05 in a later analysis. Some IMGT-functional V segments, including TRBV6-2 and TRBV6-3, could not be distinguished by the 87-base-pair reads and were therefore excluded. A further reported finding was that TCR beta sequences accurately predicted the HLA-A and HLA-B alleles for most subjects in the first cohort. When HLA alleles, especially DR and DQ, strongly co-occurred, attributing TCR associations to individual alleles was difficult. In vitro tests confirmed that three of the cytomegalovirus-associated TCR beta chains recognize cytomegalovirus antigens. An association between a missense DCLRE1C variant and V-gene and J-gene trimming of TCR beta chains was found in a later genetic analysis and replicated in an independent cohort. Over 15 rarely observed V segments, including chromosome 9 orphons, were excluded from the earlier analysis of some 590 of the donors because counts were too low. The authors suggested that the approach could potentially be extended to other disease states and immunological phenotypes. Across donors, most TCR sequences were observed very rarely, whereas some public TCRs were present in many individuals. Most CMV-associated TCR beta chains appeared to be HLA-restricted in a later analysis, and the HLA associations seemed to be driven largely by CMV exposure. The study gave a list of roughly 150 TCR beta chains associated with cytomegalovirus. For the cohort, immune exposure information was limited to CMV serostatus. A later analysis found that TCR association rates varied across HLA loci, with DRB1 alleles showing the most associated TCRs and HLA-C alleles the fewest. Linkage disequilibrium might explain the correlated functional status among segregating V segments, but an unknown experimental factor could not be excluded. The classifier was reported to diagnose cytomegalovirus status with high specificity and sensitivity in both the original cohort and the validation cohort. In this cohort, only TCR beta chains were sequenced, and detectable features were limited by the absence of alpha or paired-chain data. Roughly uniform sequencing depth across donors was assumed in presence/absence analyses, although this assumption may not hold. A group of highly shared sequence variants was considered likely to be a technical artifact of the sequencing pipeline. Because HLA typing was unavailable for some donors at each locus, only the typed subset was used in association tests. In a later genetic analysis, fewer N-insertions in productive TCRs were reported among donors in an Asian-associated ancestry cluster than the roughly 670-donor mean. In an earlier analysis of approximately 590 of the donors, most TCR beta V segments appeared in productive rearrangements about 87% or about 30% of the time, broadly matching IMGT annotations. A later analysis found that HLA-associated TCR beta chains were more clonally expanded and had lower generation probabilities than equally common non-associated chains. A later analysis reported that several top co-occurrence clusters appeared linked to parvovirus B19, influenza, CMV and Epstein-Barr virus.

Library preparation used the immunoSEQ multiplex PCR assay. For the multiplex PCR, a mixture combining 60 forward primers for TCR Vbeta segments and 13 reverse primers for TCR Jbeta segments was used. Amplification of the CDR3 region of rearranged TCR beta genes was performed with a multiplex PCR assay on genomic DNA. On the Illumina HiSeq System, the amplified TCR beta libraries were sequenced as 87-base-pair reads. Under the source paper's analysis protocol: Across the 670 or so repertoires, a later analysis counted roughly 84 million unique TCR beta chains, 9.5 million to 12 million of which were shared by at least two donors. Raw reads were error-corrected and collapsed into unique sequences with a nearest-neighbor algorithm that merged closely related sequences to remove PCR and sequencing errors. Alignment of CDR3 sequences to IMGT reference sequences was used to assign V, D and J gene segments. For a sequence to be retained, at least a six-nucleotide match to both a V gene segment and a J gene segment was required. A rearrangement was called productive if the CDR3 had no stop codons and remained in frame with V and J, and every other rearrangement was called non-productive. CDR3 was defined according to IMGT convention as the region running from the second conserved V-encoded cysteine to the conserved J-encoded phenylalanine. The earlier analysis of about 570 of the donors excluded any sequence lacking an unambiguous match to a single V gene segment. An earlier analysis of 587 of the donors called V segments functional above 56.7% productive rearrangements and segregating when the between-donor standard deviation exceeded 5%. A statistical classification framework was built to diagnose cytomegalovirus status from the catalog of TCR beta chain sequences. A later analysis assigned V and J genes by comparing TCR nucleotide sequences with IMGT/GENE-DB human TR gene sequences. In a later analysis, CDR3 sequences and most-parsimonious VDJ recombination scenarios were assigned using the TCRdist pipeline. In a later analysis, every TCR beta chain was defined by the combination of its CDR3 amino acid sequence and its V-gene family, and reads without a unique V-gene family were dropped. In a later analysis, around 650 highly shared, low-generation-probability nucleotide sequences were removed to address suspected cross-contamination and a sequencing artifact. For each public chain, a later analysis derived a clonal expansion index from normalized ranks of inferred template counts within each repertoire. A later analysis computed generation probabilities with a VDJ recombination model fitted to out-of-frame rearrangements, and checked the results against IGoR. In a later analysis, hypergeometric tests were used to score TCR-TCR, TCR-HLA and TCR-CMV co-occurrence, with a repertoire-size bias correction applied to TCR pairs. A later analysis estimated false discovery rates by permuting HLA or CMV assignments 20 times. A later analysis grouped co-occurring TCRs with DBSCAN, adding TCRdist sequence similarity when clustering within HLA-allele-positive subsets. Repertoires with fewer than 30,000 or more than 120,000 public chains, plus five repertoires with anomalous nucleotide sharing, were excluded from co-occurrence clustering. Sourced from immuneACCESS, this table was stored by TCRdb with only in-frame sequences that have V and J called. A share of the clones is absent; for the studies checked, an unresolved V gene accounts for under half, and the remainder has no known explanation. V and J calls and clone size are as listed in that table; D and trimming were resolved from the DNA. Within this sample are approximately 190,000 clones, with approximately 78% of them counted one time only. The ten largest clonotypes hold roughly 0.8% of the sample.

Sequencing was done on a sample of PBMCs. The TCR originated in a woman aged 18-29 years in good health and CMV-seronegative. The rearranged chain carries TRBV27 and TRBJ2-3, with TRBD1 identical over 9 junction bases. The CDR3: CASSFGTGRTDTQYF. The DNA is as follows: TGTGCCAGCAGTTTTGGGACAGGGCGAACAGATACGCAGTATTTT.